This T cell receptor beta chain was recovered during a study of blood T cell repertoires in COVID-19. For the study at large: Samples taken during acute and convalescent COVID-19 were collected in the United States, Italy and Spain.

The CDR3 has 15 residues. V shed 6 bases, J shed 6 bases, and the junction held 9 bases outside the gene matches. CDR1 and CDR2 from the germline V gene are MDHEN and SYDVKM. In the authors' methods: Estimates of nucleated cell counts were drawn from the amplification of reference gene primers. Profiled with immunoSEQ multiplex PCR; TCRdb holds only in-frame clones, not every one. V and J calls and clone size come straight from that table; D and trimming were deduced from the DNA. The sample lists roughly 140,000 clones; 80% to 90% were seen once. What was sequenced was peripheral blood. The V and J genes are TRBV28 and TRBJ2-7; 12 bases line up with TRBD1. This clonotype originated in a middle-aged woman with acute or convalescent COVID-19. This CDR3 reads CASRTTGQGAREQYF. The CDR3 coding sequence is TGTGCCAGCAGAACTACGGGACAGGGGGCGCGCGAGCAGTACTTC.